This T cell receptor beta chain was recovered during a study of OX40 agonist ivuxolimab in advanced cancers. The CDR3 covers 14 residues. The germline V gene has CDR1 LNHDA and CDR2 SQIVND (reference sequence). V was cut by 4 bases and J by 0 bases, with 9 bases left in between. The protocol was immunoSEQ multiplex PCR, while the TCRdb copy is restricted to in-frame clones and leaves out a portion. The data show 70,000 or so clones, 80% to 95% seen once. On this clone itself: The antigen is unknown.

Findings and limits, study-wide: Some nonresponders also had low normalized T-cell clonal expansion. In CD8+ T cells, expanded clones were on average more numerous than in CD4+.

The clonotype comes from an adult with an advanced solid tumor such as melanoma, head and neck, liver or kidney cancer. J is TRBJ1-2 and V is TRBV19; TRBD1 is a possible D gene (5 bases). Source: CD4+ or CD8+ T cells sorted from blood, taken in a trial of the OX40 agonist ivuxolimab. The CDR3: CASSRDGTNYGYTF. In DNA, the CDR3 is TGTGCCAGTAGTAGGGACGGAACTAACTATGGCTACACCTTC.